This record looks at one TCR beta chain sequence and its context. Time point defined: cycle 4 day 1 (C4D1), after five to seven weeks of nivolumab. Each patient relapsed following autologous stem cell transplantation, and prior brentuximab vedotin exposure differed. Magnetic negative selection was used to purify CD8+ T cells from thawed PBMCs. This record comes from a study of PD-1 blockade in classical Hodgkin lymphoma. Only in-frame clones appear in the TCRdb table, and some are missing; sequencing was by immunoSEQ multiplex PCR. The table lists about 15,000 clones, around 86% of them singletons. The sequence was collected from a human donor with classical Hodgkin lymphoma. The sample here was CD8+ T cells from blood, taken before the fourth cycle of nivolumab.

CDR3: CASTRRGTGDEQYF. The CDR3 region has the DNA TGTGCCAGCACCCGAAGAGGGACAGGGGATGAGCAGTACTTC. V and J are TRBV6-1 and TRBJ2-7; TRBD1 matches 10 bases. CDR1 and CDR2 (germline): MNHNS, SASEGT. V lost 7 bases and J lost 7; bases outside the gene matches: 10. The CDR3 runs to 14 residues.